A selection of T cell receptor beta chains follows, all from one sample in a study of human T cells and chemical hapten exposure. TCRdb called the RACE reads again in MiXCR, with one record for every CDR3 protein. This sample has nearly 95,000 distinct CDR3 sequences, with 8% to 13% found just once. Sequenced material: whole blood, taken in connection with sensitization to the hapten diphenylcyclopropenone (DPC). The source is a middle-aged man with alopecia areata. Some clones in this sample may be carry-over from other donors' samples. The CDR3 runs from the conserved cysteine through the conserved F or W. The order of the fields is V gene, J gene, D gene, clone size, CDR3 DNA, CDR3 protein. D genes are given only for firm matches. Clone sizes are given selectively: once, few, many, or a class where the clone is expanded.

V gene: TRBV12-3/TRBV12-4; J gene: TRBJ1-6; D gene: TRBD1; clone size: many; CDR3 DNA: TGTGCCAGCACCCCGACAGGGAATTCACCCCTCCACTTT; CDR3 protein: CASTPTGNSPLHF
V gene: TRBV18; J gene: TRBJ1-2; D gene: TRBD1; clone size: few; CDR3 DNA: TGTGCCAGCTCTTCAACACCCGAGACAGGGCTGAACTATGGCTACACCTTC; CDR3 protein: CASSSTPETGLNYGYTF
V gene: TRBV6-6; J gene: TRBJ1-5; D gene: -; clone size: many; CDR3 DNA: TGTGCCAGCTCAGACCGGACGGTGGCCCAGCATTTT; CDR3 protein: CASSDRTVAQHF
V gene: TRBV3-1; J gene: TRBJ1-3; D gene: -; clone size: many; CDR3 DNA: TGTGCCAGCAGCCAAGCTCATTCTGGAAACACCATATATTTT; CDR3 protein: CASSQAHSGNTIYF
V gene: TRBV24-1; J gene: TRBJ2-2; D gene: -; clone size: few; CDR3 DNA: TGTGCCACCAGTCCCGGTAGCGAAAACACCGGGGAGCTGTTTTTT; CDR3 protein: CATSPGSENTGELFF
V gene: TRBV29-1; J gene: TRBJ2-1; D gene: -; clone size: -; CDR3 DNA: TGCAGCGTTGGCGTAGGGGGGGCATACAATGAGCAGTTCTTC; CDR3 protein: CSVGVGGAYNEQFF
V gene: TRBV7-6; J gene: TRBJ2-3; D gene: TRBD1; clone size: few; CDR3 DNA: TGTGCCAGCAGCTTAGCGCCCGGGACAGACACTAGCACAGATACGCAGTATTTT; CDR3 protein: CASSLAPGTDTSTDTQYF
V gene: TRBV6-6; J gene: TRBJ1-5; D gene: -; clone size: few; CDR3 DNA: TGTGCCAGCAGTTATGGTCAGGTAGGGCAGCCCCAGCATTTT; CDR3 protein: CASSYGQVGQPQHF
V gene: TRBV7-2; J gene: TRBJ2-1; D gene: TRBD2; clone size: -; CDR3 DNA: TGTGCCAGCAGCCTTGGTTCTAGCGGGAGCAATGAGCAGTTCTTC; CDR3 protein: CASSLGSSGSNEQFF
V gene: TRBV29-1; J gene: TRBJ1-2; D gene: -; clone size: many; CDR3 DNA: TGCAGCGTTGAGGAAACAGGGCGGATCTATGGCTACACCTTC; CDR3 protein: CSVEETGRIYGYTF
V gene: TRBV12-3/TRBV12-4; J gene: TRBJ2-5; D gene: TRBD2; clone size: few; CDR3 DNA: TGTGCCAGCAGTTTCGGACTAGCGGGATTAGAGACCCAGTACTTC; CDR3 protein: CASSFGLAGLETQYF
V gene: TRBV12-3/TRBV12-4; J gene: TRBJ2-5; D gene: -; clone size: few; CDR3 DNA: TGTGCCAGCAGCATGGTTAGGGAGACCCAGTACTTC; CDR3 protein: CASSMVRETQYF
V gene: TRBV7-8; J gene: TRBJ1-6; D gene: -; clone size: few; CDR3 DNA: TGTGCCAGCAGCTTAGGACAGTTGTATAATTCACCCCTCCACTTT; CDR3 protein: CASSLGQLYNSPLHF
V gene: TRBV12-3/TRBV12-4; J gene: TRBJ1-5; D gene: -; clone size: many; CDR3 DNA: TGTGCCAGCAGTTTAGGAGGCAGTCGGGGGCAGCAGCCCCAGCATTTT; CDR3 protein: CASSLGGSRGQQPQHF
V gene: TRBV19; J gene: TRBJ2-1; D gene: TRBD2; clone size: few; CDR3 DNA: TGTGCCAGTAGTAAGACTAGCGAGGCCTACAATGAGCAGTTCTTC; CDR3 protein: CASSKTSEAYNEQFF
V gene: TRBV11-2; J gene: TRBJ1-1; D gene: -; clone size: many; CDR3 DNA: TGTGCCAGCAGCTTATTACGGACAACTGAAGCTTTCTTT; CDR3 protein: CASSLLRTTEAFF